Listed below are T cell receptor beta chains from one sample, sequenced in a study of T cell responses to AZD1222 COVID-19 vaccine. TCRdb's table, derived via immunoSEQ multiplex PCR, lists solely in-frame clones and lacks some. The sample has 100,000 to 120,000 clones; around 81% are singletons. Sequenced here: peripheral blood, sampled on day 0 of AZD1222 vaccination. These receptors came from an adult in good health. The CDR3 runs from the conserved cysteine through the conserved F or W.

V: TRBV30; CDR3: CAWSRTGAQETQYF
V: TRBV24-1; CDR3: CATSKQGPYNEQFF
V: TRBV19; CDR3: CASNMVGALRATEAFF
V: TRBV19; CDR3: CASRPRGGGGNQPQHF
V: TRBV19; CDR3: CASSNPGLAGGAYEQYF
V: TRBV6-1; CDR3: CASSSQGYGYTF
V: TRBV5-6; CDR3: CASSRRTGTNYGYTF
V: TRBV27; CDR3: CASSFTGPNYGYTF
V: TRBV28; CDR3: CASNTPRGSHEQYF
V: TRBV4-3; CDR3: CASSQEVLSYEQYF
V: TRBV5-1; CDR3: CASSLEGELSEAFF
V: TRBV19; CDR3: CASSIVGGSYGYTF
V: TRBV19; CDR3: CASSRRNTIYF
V: TRBV6-5; CDR3: CASRTGHSGANVLTF
V: TRBV6-1; CDR3: CASSERGRLNSPLHF
V: TRBV24-1; CDR3: CATSEGRSFNQPQHF
V: TRBV3-1/TRBV3-2; CDR3: CASSRAGPYEQYF
V: TRBV28; CDR3: CASSTPGTGGRNTQYF
V: TRBV6-5; CDR3: CASSYGLGGRVGAFF
V: TRBV5-4; CDR3: CASSSSGGRYEQYF
V: TRBV28; CDR3: CASSPMGIQGVLAFF
V: TRBV11-1; CDR3: CASSLRRASGAEAFF
V: TRBV5-1; CDR3: CASSGGQLGATNEKLFF
V: TRBV6-2/TRBV6-3; CDR3: CASSSDRGRQPQHF
V: TRBV28; CDR3: CASTPIPRDGNYGYTF
V: TRBV28; CDR3: CASSLAGSYNSPLHF
V: TRBV30; CDR3: CAWGTLVGSSGYTF
V: TRBV27; CDR3: CASTPRAGQRGDGYTF
V: TRBV7-9; CDR3: CASSGTSGGVSLETQYF
V: TRBV9; CDR3: CASSSTGGDRETQYF
V: TRBV18; CDR3: CASSPSGGVARQPQHF
V: TRBV7-2; CDR3: CASSRRDSNQPQHF
V: TRBV6-4; CDR3: CASSTGASFHYEQYF
V: TRBV7-9; CDR3: CASRLGPAVEQFF
V: TRBV2; CDR3: CASSAQTGPTFEAFF
V: TRBV18; CDR3: CASSQETGGGAFF
V: TRBV2; CDR3: CASSETRVGGGELFF
V: TRBV7-9; CDR3: CASFQGGYYNEQFF
V: TRBV18; CDR3: CASSLSTVNYGYTF
V: TRBV7-9; CDR3: CASSLIPGLAGPRDEQFF
V: TRBV6-1; CDR3: CASSEAPGQDRNTIYF
V: TRBV13; CDR3: CASSSSWGWNTGELFF